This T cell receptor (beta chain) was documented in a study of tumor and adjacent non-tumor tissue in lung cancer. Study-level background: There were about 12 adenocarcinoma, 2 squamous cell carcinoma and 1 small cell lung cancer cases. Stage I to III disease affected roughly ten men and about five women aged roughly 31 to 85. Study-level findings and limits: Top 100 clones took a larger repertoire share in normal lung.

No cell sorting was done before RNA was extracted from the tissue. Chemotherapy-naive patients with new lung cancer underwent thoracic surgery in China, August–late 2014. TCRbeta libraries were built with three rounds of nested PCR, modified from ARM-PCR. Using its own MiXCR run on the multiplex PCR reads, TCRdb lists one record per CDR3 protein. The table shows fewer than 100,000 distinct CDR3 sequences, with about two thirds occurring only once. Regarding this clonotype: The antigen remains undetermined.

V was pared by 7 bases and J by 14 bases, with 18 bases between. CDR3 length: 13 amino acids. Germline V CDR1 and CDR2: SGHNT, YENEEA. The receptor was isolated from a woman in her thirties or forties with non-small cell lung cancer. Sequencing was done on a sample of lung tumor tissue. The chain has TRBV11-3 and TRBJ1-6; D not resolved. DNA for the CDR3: TGTGCCAGCAACCATAGGGAGAATTCGGCCCTCCACTTT. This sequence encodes CASNHRENSALHF.